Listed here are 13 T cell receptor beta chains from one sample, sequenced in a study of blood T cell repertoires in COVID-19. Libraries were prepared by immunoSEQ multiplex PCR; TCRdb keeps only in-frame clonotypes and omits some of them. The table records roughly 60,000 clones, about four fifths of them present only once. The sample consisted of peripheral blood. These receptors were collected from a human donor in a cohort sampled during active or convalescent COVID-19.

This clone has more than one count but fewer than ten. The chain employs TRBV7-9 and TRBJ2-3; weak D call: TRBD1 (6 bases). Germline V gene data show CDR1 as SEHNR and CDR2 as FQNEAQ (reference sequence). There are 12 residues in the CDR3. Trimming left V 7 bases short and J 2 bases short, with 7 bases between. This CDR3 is CASMGATDTQYF. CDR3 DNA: TGTGCCAGCATGGGGGCCACAGATACGCAGTATTTT.

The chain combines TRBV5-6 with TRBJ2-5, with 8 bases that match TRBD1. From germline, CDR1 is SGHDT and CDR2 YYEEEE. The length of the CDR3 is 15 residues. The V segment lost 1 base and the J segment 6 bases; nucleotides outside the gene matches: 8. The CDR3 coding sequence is TGTGCCAGCAGCTTGCGACAGGGGATAATCAAGACCCAGTACTTC. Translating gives CASSLRQGIIKTQYF.

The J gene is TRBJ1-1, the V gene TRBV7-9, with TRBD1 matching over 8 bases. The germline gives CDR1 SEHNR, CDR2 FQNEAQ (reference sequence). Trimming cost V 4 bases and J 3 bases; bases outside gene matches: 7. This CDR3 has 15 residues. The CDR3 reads CASSSPGGQDTEAFF. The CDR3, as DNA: TGTGCCAGCAGCTCCCCCGGGGGACAGGACACTGAAGCTTTCTTT.

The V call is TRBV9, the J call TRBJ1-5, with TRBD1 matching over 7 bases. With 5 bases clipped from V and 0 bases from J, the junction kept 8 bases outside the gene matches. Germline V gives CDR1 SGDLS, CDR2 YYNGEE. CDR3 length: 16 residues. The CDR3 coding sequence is TGTGCCAGCAGTTTAGGGGGCCCAAATAGCAATCAGCCCCAGCATTTT. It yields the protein CASSLGGPNSNQPQHF.

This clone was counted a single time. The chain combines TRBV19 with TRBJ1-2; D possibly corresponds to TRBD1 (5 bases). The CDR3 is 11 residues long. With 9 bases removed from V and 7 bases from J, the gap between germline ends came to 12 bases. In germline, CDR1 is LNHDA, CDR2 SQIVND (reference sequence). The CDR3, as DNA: TGTGCCAGCTTTCAGGGATCTGGCTACACCTTC. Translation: CASFQGSGYTF.

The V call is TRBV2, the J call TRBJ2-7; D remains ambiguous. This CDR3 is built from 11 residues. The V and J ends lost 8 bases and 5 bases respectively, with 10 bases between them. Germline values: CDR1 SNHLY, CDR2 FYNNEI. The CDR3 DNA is TGTGCCAGCGATAGAGACAACGAGCAGTACTTC. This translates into CASDRDNEQYF.

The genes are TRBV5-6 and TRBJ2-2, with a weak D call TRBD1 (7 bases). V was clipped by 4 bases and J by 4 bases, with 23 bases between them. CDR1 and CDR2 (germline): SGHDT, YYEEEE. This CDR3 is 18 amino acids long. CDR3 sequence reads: CASSPLGGDRESTGELFF. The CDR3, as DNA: TGTGCCAGCAGCCCCTTGGGGGGTGACAGGGAGAGCACCGGGGAGCTGTTTTTT.

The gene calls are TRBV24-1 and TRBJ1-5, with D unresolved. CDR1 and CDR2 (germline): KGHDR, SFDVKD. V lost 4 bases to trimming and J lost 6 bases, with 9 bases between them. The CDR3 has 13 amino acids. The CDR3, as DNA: TGTGCCACCAGTGAACGGTTCGGTCAGCCCCAGCATTTT. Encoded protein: CATSERFGQPQHF.

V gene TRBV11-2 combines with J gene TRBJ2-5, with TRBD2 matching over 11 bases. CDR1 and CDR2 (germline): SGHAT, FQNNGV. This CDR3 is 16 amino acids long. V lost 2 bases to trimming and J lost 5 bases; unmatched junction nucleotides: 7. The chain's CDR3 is CASSLRLAGGRETQYF. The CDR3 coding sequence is TGTGCCAGCAGCTTAAGGCTAGCGGGGGGTCGGGAGACCCAGTACTTC.

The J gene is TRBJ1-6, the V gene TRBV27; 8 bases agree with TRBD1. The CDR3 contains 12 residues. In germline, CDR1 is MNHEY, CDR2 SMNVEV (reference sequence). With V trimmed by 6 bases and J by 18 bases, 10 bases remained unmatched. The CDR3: CASSEMGQDAHF. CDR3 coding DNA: TGTGCCAGCAGCGAAATGGGACAGGACGCCCACTTT.

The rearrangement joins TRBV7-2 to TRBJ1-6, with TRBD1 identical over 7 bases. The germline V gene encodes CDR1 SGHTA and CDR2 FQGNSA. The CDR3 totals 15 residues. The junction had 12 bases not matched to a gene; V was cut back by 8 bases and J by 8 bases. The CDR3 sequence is CASLRLGGAYSPLHF. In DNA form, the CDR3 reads TGTGCCAGCTTAAGGCTAGGGGGCGCGTATTCACCCCTCCACTTT.

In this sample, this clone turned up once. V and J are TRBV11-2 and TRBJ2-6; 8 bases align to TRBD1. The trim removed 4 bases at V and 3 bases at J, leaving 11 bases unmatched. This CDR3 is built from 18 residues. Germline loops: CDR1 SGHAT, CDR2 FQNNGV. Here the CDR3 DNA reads TGTGCCAGCAGCTCCGGGGTGGCAGGGGGCGGTGGGGCCAACGTCCTGACTTTC. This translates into CASSSGVAGGGGANVLTF.

The CDR3 coding sequence is TGTGCCACCAGCGACCAGGGACAGATCTTTAGCAATCAGCCCCAGCATTTT. Amino acids: CATSDQGQIFSNQPQHF. The rearrangement links TRBV15 to TRBJ1-5; TRBD1 matches at 7 bases. The length of the CDR3 is 17 residues. Trimming removed 5 bases from V and 0 bases from J; junction bases left unmatched: 10. Looked up from germline, CDR1 is LNHNV and CDR2 is YYDKDF (reference sequence).